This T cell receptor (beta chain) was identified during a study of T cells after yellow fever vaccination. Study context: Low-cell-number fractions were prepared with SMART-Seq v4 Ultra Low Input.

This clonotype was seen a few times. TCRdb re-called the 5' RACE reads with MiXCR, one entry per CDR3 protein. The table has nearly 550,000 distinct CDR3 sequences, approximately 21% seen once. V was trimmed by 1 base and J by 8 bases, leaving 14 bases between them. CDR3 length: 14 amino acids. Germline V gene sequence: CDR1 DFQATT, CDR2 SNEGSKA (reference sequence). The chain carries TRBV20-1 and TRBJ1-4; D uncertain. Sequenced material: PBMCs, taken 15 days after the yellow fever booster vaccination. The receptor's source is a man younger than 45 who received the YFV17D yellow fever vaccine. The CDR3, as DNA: TGCAGTGCTAGAGTCGGCTCCACGGTGGAAAAACTGTTTTTT. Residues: CSARVGSTVEKLFF.